This T cell receptor beta chain is drawn from a study of early T cells in non-severe SARS-CoV-2 infection. About the research overall: Sequencing of bulk RNA from unsorted whole blood was done, without chain pairing. Study-level results: Reliance on VDJdb matching favored anti-spike CD8 responses; private and CD4 specificities were missed.

This clonotype showed up just a few times. Its antigen is currently unknown. Individual cDNA molecules received unique molecular identifiers. TCRdb processed the 5' RACE reads anew with MiXCR; each CDR3 protein has one entry. The data contain about 55,000 distinct CDR3 sequences, more than 6.5% of them seen just once; the ten biggest clones take up 5.5% to 7.5%. With 4 bases removed from V and 2 bases from J, the gap between germline ends came to 15 bases. Germline lookup yields CDR1 SGDLS and CDR2 YYNGEE. The CDR3 runs to 15 residues. The TCR originated in an adult who was a healthcare worker with PCR-confirmed SARS-CoV-2 infection or an uninfected control (not recorded which). The chain has TRBV9 and TRBJ1-2; no firm D call. This sample comprised whole blood, obtained at baseline. This CDR3 is CASSPHPDGNYGYTF. In DNA, the CDR3 is TGTGCCAGCAGCCCCCACCCGGACGGAAACTATGGCTACACCTTC. Together with reference TRBV9 and TRBJ1-2, the CDR3 gives the full variable domain: DSGVTQTPKHLITATGQRVTLRCSPRSGDLSVYWYQQSLDQGLQFLIQYYNGEERAKGNILERFSAQQFPDLHSELNLSSLELGDSALYFCASSPHPDGNYGYTFGSGTRLTVV.